One sample yielded the 28 T cell receptor beta chains listed below, sequenced in a study of cytomegalovirus exposure and HLA in healthy donors. The PCR was carried out with 60 Vbeta primers and 13 Jbeta primers. Using immunoSEQ multiplex PCR, the repertoire was profiled, and TCRdb retains in-frame clones only, with some absent. The data contain around 250,000 clones, 80% to 95% of them singletons. The specimen was PBMCs. All receptors come from a girl aged 2 to 9 in good health and CMV-seronegative.

The rearrangement uses TRBV7-6 and TRBJ2-7; possible D gene TRBD1, 6 bases. There are 15 residues in the CDR3. The germline V gene encodes CDR1 SGHVS and CDR2 FNYEAQ. Trimming took off 1 base at V and 3 bases at J, with 13 bases between the two ends. The DNA of the CDR3 is TGTGCCAGCAGCTTAGAGCAGGGGCCTAACTACGAGCAGTACTTC. Protein product: CASSLEQGPNYEQYF.

This clone was observed a single time. The CDR3 sequence: CASSLGRGFPDTQYF. CDR3 coding DNA: TGTGCCAGCAGCTTAGGCCGAGGGTTCCCAGATACGCAGTATTTT. The chain uses TRBV11-2 and TRBJ2-3; D is possibly TRBD2 (5 bases). V lost 1 base to trimming and J lost 4 bases, with 12 bases between them. The germline CDR1 and CDR2 sequences are SGHAT and FQNNGV. This CDR3 has 15 residues.

The V call is TRBV7-8, the J call TRBJ2-2; a possible D gene is TRBD1 (6 bases). The germline V and J ends were trimmed by 3 bases and 4 bases, with 15 bases remaining between them. The CDR3 consists of 16 residues. Germline V lookup: CDR1 SGHVS, CDR2 FQNEAQ. CDR3 residues: CASSFLRDTITGELFF. The CDR3, as DNA: TGTGCCAGCAGCTTTCTCCGGGACACCATCACCGGGGAGCTGTTTTTT. Drawing the rest from reference TRBV7-8 and TRBJ2-2, the complete variable domain is GAGVSQSPRYKVAKRGQDVALRCDPISGHVSLFWYQQALGQGPEFLTYFQNEAQLDKSGLPSDRFFAERPEGSVSTLKIQRTQQEDSAVYLCASSFLRDTITGELFFGEGSRLTVL.

The chain couples TRBV7-9 to TRBJ1-1; 8 bases map to TRBD1. This CDR3 contains 16 residues. V lost 1 base, J lost 1 base, and 5 bases stayed unmatched. CDR1 SEHNR and CDR2 FQNEAQ come from the germline V gene (reference sequence). The CDR3 reads CASSLVGQGPNTEAFF. The CDR3, as DNA: TGTGCCAGCAGCTTAGTAGGACAGGGACCGAACACTGAAGCTTTCTTT.

The rearrangement joins TRBV2 to TRBJ2-1; 12 positions match TRBD2. The CDR3 has 14 residues. Germline trimming cut 7 bases from V and 14 bases from J; bases unmatched to any gene: 12. From germline, CDR1 is SNHLY and CDR2 FYNNEI. CDR3 sequence: CASTLLRTSGEKFF. CDR3 DNA: TGTGCCAGCACCCTACTCAGGACTAGCGGGGAGAAGTTCTTC.

The chain employs TRBV10-3 and TRBJ1-1; D is undetermined. The germline gives CDR1 ENHRY, CDR2 SYGVKD. CDR3 size: 13 residues. V was cut by 10 bases and J by 5 bases, with 17 bases left in between. In DNA form, the CDR3 reads TGTGCCAGCACCGGGTCCCTCGGGACTGAAGCTTTCTTT. Encoded protein: CASTGSLGTEAFF.

The chain has TRBV6-5 and TRBJ1-4, with a weak D call TRBD1 (5 bases). Trimming removed 5 bases from V and 0 bases from J, with 7 bases in between. The CDR3 contains 14 residues. In germline, CDR1 is MNHEY, CDR2 SVGAGI. CDR3 nucleotide sequence: TGTGCCAGCAGTATAGGGGCAACTAATGAAAAACTGTTTTTT. Translation: CASSIGATNEKLFF.

The chain uses TRBV6-6 and TRBJ2-1; weak D call: TRBD2 (6 bases). V was shortened by 5 bases and J by 5 bases, with 19 bases between the two germline ends. The CDR3 is made up of 16 amino acids. Germline values: CDR1 MNHNY, CDR2 SVGAGI (reference sequence). The CDR3, as DNA: TGTGCCAGCAGTCCCCTTCCCGGGGAGGTGAACAATGAGCAGTTCTTC. Translation: CASSPLPGEVNNEQFF.

V and J are TRBV6-6 and TRBJ1-2, with TRBD1 identical over 7 bases. The CDR3 has 16 amino acids. Germline values: CDR1 MNHNY, CDR2 SVGAGI (reference sequence). Trimming took 8 bases from V and 0 from J; bases not matched to a gene: 12. CDR3 protein: CASLFGGTVANYGYTF. In DNA, the CDR3 is TGTGCCAGCTTGTTCGGAGGGACAGTAGCTAACTATGGCTACACCTTC.

The chain links TRBV7-9 to TRBJ1-4; D gene uncertain. This CDR3 is 15 amino acids long. Per the germline V gene, CDR1 is SEHNR and CDR2 is FQNEAQ (reference sequence). The V gene lost 4 bases and the J gene lost 5 bases, with 14 bases spanning the gap. The CDR3 loop reads CASSSGTSLNEKLFF. The CDR3 DNA is TGTGCCAGCAGCTCAGGAACTAGCCTAAATGAAAAACTGTTTTTT.

This chain joins TRBV2 and TRBJ2-1; weak D call: TRBD1 (5 bases). Trimming left V 1 base short and J 8 bases short, with 12 bases between. The CDR3 contains 14 residues. CDR1 SNHLY and CDR2 FYNNEI come from the germline V gene. In nucleotides, the CDR3 is TGTGCCAGCAGTGAAGGGAAGGGGCAGGATGAGCAGTTCTTC. Amino acids: CASSEGKGQDEQFF.

This chain links TRBV19 with TRBJ2-3; 11 nucleotides match TRBD2. V dropped 5 bases and J dropped 4; count of bases not matched to a gene: 5. There are 15 residues in the CDR3. Germline values: CDR1 LNHDA, CDR2 SQIVND (reference sequence). CDR3 sequence reads: CASSPQTSGADTQYF. The CDR3 DNA follows: TGTGCCAGTAGTCCCCAGACTAGCGGGGCAGATACGCAGTATTTT.

This chain joins TRBV27 and TRBJ2-1, with 9 bases matching TRBD2. Germline-derived CDR1 and CDR2 are MNHEY and SMNVEV (reference sequence). J gave up 3 bases and V 10 bases, and 4 bases lay outside the gene matches. The CDR3 length is 13 residues. CDR3 protein: CATGTSIYNEQFF. In DNA form, the CDR3 reads TGTGCCACCGGGACTAGCATCTACAATGAGCAGTTCTTC.

This chain uses TRBV28 with TRBJ2-7; 7 bases line up with TRBD2. V shed 3 bases and J 1 base; nucleotides not matched to a gene: 6. This CDR3 comprises 15 residues. Germline lookup yields CDR1 MDHEN and CDR2 SYDVKM. The CDR3 sequence is CASSLVSSGSYEQYF. CDR3 DNA sequence: TGTGCCAGCAGTTTGGTGTCTAGCGGATCCTACGAGCAGTACTTC.

V gene TRBV30 combines with J gene TRBJ1-2; D perhaps matches TRBD1 (5 bases). The CDR3 contains 13 residues. V was trimmed by 8 bases and J by 5 bases, leaving 18 bases between them. CDR1 and CDR2 from the germline V gene are GTSNPN and SVGIG (reference sequence). The CDR3 DNA reads as TGTGCCGGAAGCACCCTAGGGGATTATGGCTACACCTTC. It yields the protein CAGSTLGDYGYTF.

The V call is TRBV7-8, the J call TRBJ2-7; tentative D call: TRBD2 (5 bases). Germline V gives CDR1 SGHVS, CDR2 FQNEAQ. V shed 9 bases and J shed 7 bases, with 13 bases lying between them. The CDR3 length is 11 residues. The chain's CDR3 is CASYYGGEQYF. The CDR3 bases are TGTGCCAGTTACTACGGAGGAGAGCAGTACTTC.

This sequence joins TRBV5-1 and TRBJ1-6; D is uncertain. Germline V CDR1 and CDR2: SGHRS, YFSETQ. The CDR3 is 15 amino acids. V lost 1 base and J lost 3, with 8 bases in between. DNA for the CDR3: TGCGCCAGCAGCTTGACAGAAATCTATAATTCACCCCTCCACTTT. Residues: CASSLTEIYNSPLHF.

The gene calls are TRBV27 and TRBJ1-2, with 8 bases fitting TRBD1. Trimming removed 5 bases from V and 4 bases from J; junction bases left unmatched: 12. Germline CDR1 reads MNHEY; CDR2 reads SMNVEV (reference sequence). This CDR3 is built from 16 residues. CDR3 sequence: CASSPNLDRALYGYTF. In DNA, the CDR3 is TGTGCCAGCAGTCCCAATTTGGACAGGGCCCTCTATGGCTACACCTTC.

V gene TRBV25-1 combines with J gene TRBJ2-1; 9 bases align to TRBD2. Germline V gene sequence: CDR1 MGHDK, CDR2 SYGVNS. Trimming removed 7 bases from V and 8 bases from J; junction bases left unmatched: 3. There are 12 residues in the CDR3. The CDR3 nucleotides are TGTGCCAGCAACGCGGGAGGGGATGAGCAGTTCTTC. This encodes CASNAGGDEQFF.

This chain uses TRBV25-1 with TRBJ2-5; D is possibly TRBD2 (6 bases). V was pared by 5 bases and J by 2 bases, with 15 bases between. Germline V gene data show CDR1 as MGHDK and CDR2 as SYGVNS. The CDR3 consists of 15 residues. DNA for the CDR3: TGTGCCAGCAGTCCCGTGCGGGGTTCTCAAGAGACCCAGTACTTC. Protein product: CASSPVRGSQETQYF.

CDR3 bases: TGTGCCAGCAGTCGGACCACAGGGTACGGCCAGTACTTC. It specifies CASSRTTGYGQYF. The chain recombines TRBV6-5 with TRBJ2-7; D is possibly TRBD1 (6 bases). Germline values: CDR1 MNHEY, CDR2 SVGAGI. CDR3 size: 13 residues. V shed 5 bases and J shed 10 bases, with 18 bases lying between them.

This sequence joins TRBV28 and TRBJ1-5, with 7 positions matching TRBD1. Germline V CDR1 and CDR2: MDHEN, SYDVKM. The CDR3 totals 16 residues. V trimming: 6 bases; J trimming: 2 bases; junction bases outside the gene matches: 10. This chain's CDR3 is CASSPAEGAGNQPQHF. The CDR3 coding sequence is TGTGCCAGCAGCCCTGCTGAGGGGGCTGGCAATCAGCCCCAGCATTTT.

CDR3 protein: CASSDRDRSSYEQYF. The CDR3 DNA is TGTGCCAGTAGCGACCGGGACAGAAGCTCCTACGAGCAGTACTTC. The rearrangement joins TRBV19 to TRBJ2-7; 7 bases map to TRBD1. CDR1 and CDR2 (germline): LNHDA, SQIVND (reference sequence). V lost 6 bases, J lost 0 bases, and 8 bases stayed unmatched. This CDR3 has 15 residues.

This clone was detected only a few times. The V and J genes are TRBV7-9 and TRBJ1-3; 8 nucleotides line up with TRBD1. Unmatched junction bases numbered 13, after V lost 5 bases and J lost 4 bases. The CDR3 is 17 residues long. Germline lookup yields CDR1 SEHNR and CDR2 FQNEAQ (reference sequence). The CDR3 DNA reads TGTGCCAGCAGCGACGTTTGGCAGGGGGCAGTAGGAAACACCATATATTTT. The encoded protein is CASSDVWQGAVGNTIYF.

This chain links TRBV4-1 with TRBJ1-1, with 7 bases that match TRBD1. From germline, CDR1 is MGHRA and CDR2 YSYEKL. J was trimmed by 8 bases and V by 3 bases; bases with no gene match: 12. The CDR3 contains 15 residues. The CDR3 coding sequence is TGCGCCAGCAGCCACCCGGGACAGCTACGTCCCGAAGCTTTCTTT. Its protein product is CASSHPGQLRPEAFF.

The chain recombines TRBV28 with TRBJ1-2, with 12 nucleotides matching TRBD1. In germline, CDR1 is MDHEN, CDR2 SYDVKM. Losses at the gene ends were 5 bases for V and 4 bases for J; bases not matched to a gene: 11. The length of the CDR3 is 17 residues. The CDR3 loop is CASSPRDRGRLVYGYTF. CDR3 DNA: TGTGCCAGCAGTCCCCGGGACAGGGGGCGCTTGGTCTATGGCTACACCTTC.

The chain couples TRBV5-1 to TRBJ1-4; tentatively, D is TRBD1 (6 bases). Looked up from germline, CDR1 is SGHRS and CDR2 is YFSETQ. The V and J ends lost 4 bases and 3 bases respectively, with 13 bases between them. The length of the CDR3 is 15 residues. CDR3 protein: CASSVQGAPNEKLFF. In DNA form, the CDR3 reads TGCGCCAGCAGCGTACAGGGTGCCCCTAATGAAAAACTGTTTTTT. Complete variable domain (other parts from reference TRBV5-1 and TRBJ1-4): KAGVTQTPRYLIKTRGQQVTLSCSPISGHRSVSWYQQTPGQGLQFLFEYFSETQRNKGNFPGRFSGRQFSNSRSEMNVSTLELGDSALYLCASSVQGAPNEKLFFGSGTQLSVL.

V and J are TRBV19 and TRBJ2-1; 7 nucleotides match TRBD2. The CDR3 length is 17 residues. Germline values: CDR1 LNHDA, CDR2 SQIVND (reference sequence). V lost 4 bases, J lost 3 bases, and 12 bases stayed unmatched. CDR3 amino acids: CASSTGLVGIIYNEQFF. CDR3 in DNA: TGTGCCAGTAGTACCGGACTAGTCGGGATAATCTACAATGAGCAGTTCTTC.